This entry concerns a single T cell receptor (beta chain). The data originate from a study of cytomegalovirus exposure and HLA in healthy donors. Germline V gene sequence: CDR1 SGHRS, CDR2 YFSETQ. The CDR3 has 14 residues. V dropped 4 bases and J dropped 5; count of bases not matched to a gene: 6. PCR amplification relied on 60 Vbeta primers (plus 13 Jbeta primers). The repertoire was sequenced with immunoSEQ multiplex PCR; TCRdb's copy has only in-frame clones and lacks some. This sample has 100,000 to 120,000 clones, with around 88% found just once. The sequenced material came from PBMCs. This TCR derives from a man aged 35-49 years in good health and CMV-seronegative. The chain combines TRBV5-1 with TRBJ1-1; 9 bases agree with TRBD1. The CDR3 DNA follows: TGCGCCAGCAGCCTTGAGACAGGGGGGACTGAAGCTTTCTTT. It codes for CASSLETGGTEAFF. Filled out from reference TRBV5-1 and TRBJ1-1, the complete variable domain reads KAGVTQTPRYLIKTRGQQVTLSCSPISGHRSVSWYQQTPGQGLQFLFEYFSETQRNKGNFPGRFSGRQFSNSRSEMNVSTLELGDSALYLCASSLETGGTEAFFGQGTRLTVV.